This TCR beta chain was sequenced for a study of Ad26.COV2.S vaccination and SARS-CoV-2 variants. In the study overall: Participant was drawn from the COV1001 Ad26.COV2.S trial arm. In the study, Ad26.COV2.S was injected intramuscularly once, or twice 56 days apart.

Method: immunoSEQ multiplex PCR; TCRdb's copy keeps in-frame clones and lacks some. Here the sample spans roughly 420,000 clones, approximately 90% being singletons. The treatment is: roughly 18 received Ad26.COV2.S at low or high dose, single or two shots; five or six received placebo; per-sample allocation not given. Following the first vaccine or placebo injection, samples were taken on day 63. The CDR3 has 15 amino acids. Trimming left V 1 base short and J 0 bases short, with 11 bases between. Per germline, CDR1 SGHNT and CDR2 YYREEE (reference sequence). The sequence came from a person between 18 and 65 years old who received the Ad26.COV2.S COVID-19 vaccine or a placebo. The specimen was peripheral blood, collected in a trial of Ad26.COV2.S vaccine versus placebo. V gene TRBV5-4 combines with J gene TRBJ2-7; possibly TRBD1 for D (5 bases). This CDR3 reads CASSLLGQGSYEQYF. CDR3 DNA sequence: TGTGCCAGCAGCTTGTTGGGCCAGGGCTCCTACGAGCAGTACTTC.